Below are 25 T cell receptor beta chains sequenced from a single sample in a study of blood T cell repertoires in COVID-19. Sequencing was performed with immunoSEQ multiplex PCR; in TCRdb, only in-frame clones are kept and a portion is missing. The data contain 40,000 to 50,000 clones, around nine tenths of them seen just once; the ten biggest clones take up around 17%. The sequenced material came from peripheral blood. These receptor sequences come from a man aged 65-85 years with active COVID-19.

The chain links TRBV12-2 to TRBJ2-7; TRBD2, as called in the table, went unchecked against the DNA. TRBV12-2 is a listed pseudogene. The CDR3 spans 16 residues. The CDR3 DNA reads as TGTGCAAGTCGCTACAGACTAGCGGGAGGGCCCATCGAGCAGTACTTC. Protein product: CASRYRLAGGPIEQYF.

The J gene is TRBJ2-5, the V gene TRBV4-2, with 8 bases lining up with TRBD2. V lost 3 bases, J lost 0 bases, and 6 bases stayed unmatched. This CDR3 region has 16 residues. CDR1 and CDR2 from the germline V gene are LGHNA and YNFKEQ. The CDR3 region is CASSQSAGVYQETQYF. CDR3 bases: TGTGCCAGCAGCCAGTCAGCGGGAGTATACCAAGAGACCCAGTACTTC.

This rearrangement joins TRBV6-2 or TRBV6-3 to TRBJ1-2, with 7 bases lining up with TRBD1. Germline loops: CDR1 MNHEY, CDR2 SVGEGT. The CDR3 has 14 residues. Trimming removed 5 bases from V and 5 bases from J; junction bases left unmatched: 8. CDR3 sequence: CASSRDSVFYGYTF. In DNA, the CDR3 is TGTGCCAGCAGTCGGGACAGCGTCTTTTATGGCTACACCTTC.

This sequence joins TRBV30 and TRBJ1-5; D is unresolved. Germline CDR1 and CDR2: GTSNPN and SVGIG (reference sequence). The CDR3 is 13 residues long. Trimming shortened V by 0 bases and J by 2 bases, and 5 bases separated the two germline ends. CDR3 sequence: CAWSVEGNQPQHF. In DNA, the CDR3 is TGTGCCTGGAGTGTAGAGGGCAATCAGCCCCAGCATTTT.

The chain uses TRBV7-2 and TRBJ2-5, with D maybe TRBD1 (6 bases). V lost 3 bases, J lost 4 bases, and 12 bases lay in between. The length of the CDR3 is 14 residues. The V gene's germline CDR1 is SGHTA and CDR2 FQGNSA. This chain's CDR3 is CASSFQGLRETQYF. The CDR3 nucleotides read TGTGCCAGCAGCTTTCAGGGGTTGAGAGAGACCCAGTACTTC. Using reference TRBV7-2 and TRBJ2-5 for the parts outside the CDR3, the full variable domain is GAGVSQSPSNKVTEKGKDVELRCDPISGHTALYWYRQSLGQGLEFLIYFQGNSAPDKSGLPSDRFSAERTGGSVSTLTIQRTQQEDSAVYLCASSFQGLRETQYFGPGTRLLVL.

This clone was observed a handful of times. This chain links TRBV27 with TRBJ2-2, with a possible D match to TRBD2 (5 bases). This CDR3 has 14 residues. Per the germline V gene, CDR1 is MNHEY and CDR2 is SMNVEV (reference sequence). V was clipped by 5 bases and J by 5 bases, with 12 bases between them. CDR3 bases: TGTGCCAGCAGTCCGAGGGCCCTAACCGGGGAGCTGTTTTTT. Its protein is CASSPRALTGELFF.

This clone has just a few counts. The chain employs TRBV30 and TRBJ2-1, with TRBD2 matching over 12 bases. V lost 4 bases, J lost 8 bases, and 12 bases stayed unmatched. The germline V gene encodes CDR1 GTSNPN and CDR2 SVGIG (reference sequence). The CDR3 is 16 residues long. Here the CDR3 reads CAWTTPGLAGSDEQFF. The CDR3 region has the DNA TGTGCCTGGACAACTCCGGGACTAGCGGGCTCGGATGAGCAGTTCTTC. Using reference TRBV30 and TRBJ2-1 for the parts outside the CDR3, the full variable domain is SQTIHQWPATLVQPVGSPLSLECTVEGTSNPNLYWYRQAAGRGLQLLFYSVGIGQISSEVPQNLSASRPQDRQFILSSKKLLLSDSGFYLCAWTTPGLAGSDEQFFGPGTRLTVL.

The chain carries TRBV3-1 (or the pseudogene TRBV3-2) and TRBJ1-1; D is unresolved. CDR1 LGHDT and CDR2 YNNKEL come from the germline V gene (reference sequence). The CDR3 contains 16 residues. Trimming cost V 0 bases and J 0 bases, with 11 bases left between them. DNA of the CDR3: TGTGCCAGCAGCCAAGATGCGGGGATCATGAACACTGAAGCTTTCTTT. Translating gives CASSQDAGIMNTEAFF.

The chain couples TRBV11-2 to TRBJ2-7; D not resolved. The CDR3 is 13 residues long. Germline V gene sequence: CDR1 SGHAT, CDR2 FQNNGV. V lost 2 bases and J lost 3, with 8 bases in between. The CDR3: CASSLSLYYEQYF. CDR3 DNA sequence: TGTGCCAGCAGCTTATCGCTATACTACGAGCAGTACTTC. Supplemented by reference TRBV11-2 and TRBJ2-7, the full variable domain reads EAGVAQSPRYKIIEKRQSVAFWCNPISGHATLYWYQQILGQGPKLLIQFQNNGVVDDSQLPKDRFSAERLKGVDSTLKIQPAKLEDSAVYLCASSLSLYYEQYFGPGTRLTVT.

This clone was recorded a few times. This chain links TRBV5-4 with TRBJ2-7; 13 bases are shared with TRBD2. Germline V gene lookup returns CDR1 SGHNT and CDR2 YYREEE (reference sequence). The length of the CDR3 is 15 residues. V was pared by 4 bases and J by 5 bases, with 6 bases of the junction left unmatched. CDR3 residues: CASSQGGLAGDEQYF. CDR3 nucleotides: TGTGCCAGCAGCCAAGGAGGACTAGCGGGAGACGAGCAGTACTTC.

V gene TRBV6-1 combines with J gene TRBJ2-1; 11 bases fit TRBD2. The V segment lost 4 bases and the J segment 3 bases; nucleotides outside the gene matches: 5. CDR3 length: 16 amino acids. Germline V gives CDR1 MNHNS, CDR2 SASEGT. CDR3 amino acids: CASSGSGRARYNEQFF. The CDR3, as DNA: TGTGCCAGCAGTGGTAGCGGGAGGGCCCGCTACAATGAGCAGTTCTTC.

V gene TRBV5-1 combines with J gene TRBJ2-2; D remains ambiguous. V shed 2 bases and J shed 1 base, with 15 bases lying between them. The CDR3 contains 17 residues. The germline gives CDR1 SGHRS, CDR2 YFSETQ. CDR3 sequence (DNA): TGCGCCAGCAGCTTTTTGGTGGTAACGGGGAACACCGGGGAGCTGTTTTTT. Translating it yields CASSFLVVTGNTGELFF.

This chain joins TRBV5-1 and TRBJ1-2; D remains ambiguous. Trimming removed 0 bases at V and 1 base at J, with 10 bases between. CDR3 length: 15 amino acids. Per germline, CDR1 SGHRS and CDR2 YFSETQ. CDR3 amino acids: CASSLDGLFNYGYTF. CDR3 sequence (DNA): TGCGCCAGCAGCTTGGATGGACTTTTTAACTATGGCTACACCTTC.

V usage is TRBV11-2 and J usage is TRBJ2-1; 11 bases align to TRBD2. The CDR3 is 16 residues long. Germline-derived CDR1 and CDR2 are SGHAT and FQNNGV. The junction had 7 bases not matched to a gene; V was cut back by 6 bases and J by 3 bases. CDR3 in DNA: TGTGCCAGCAGTTTGATAGCGGGAGGGATCTACAATGAGCAGTTCTTC. Translation gives CASSLIAGGIYNEQFF.

The rearrangement links TRBV30 to TRBJ2-7, with 7 bases lining up with TRBD1. The CDR3 sequence is 14 residues long. V shed 3 bases and J 3 bases; nucleotides not matched to a gene: 8. CDR1 GTSNPN and CDR2 SVGIG come from the germline V gene (reference sequence). The CDR3 nucleotides are TGTGCCTGGAGCACAAGGACAGGACTCTACGAGCAGTACTTC. Its protein is CAWSTRTGLYEQYF.

This clone was counted only a few times. This chain joins TRBV19 and TRBJ2-1, with D maybe TRBD1 (6 bases). The CDR3 covers 11 residues. CDR1 and CDR2 (germline): LNHDA, SQIVND (reference sequence). CDR3 in DNA: TGTCCCACTCCAGGGGTCTATGAGCAGTTCTTC. It codes for CPTPGVYEQFF.

The rearrangement links TRBV30 to TRBJ1-2, with a tentative D call TRBD1 (5 bases). The germline V and J ends were trimmed by 0 bases and 6 bases, with 17 bases remaining between them. Germline V gene sequence: CDR1 GTSNPN, CDR2 SVGIG (reference sequence). The CDR3 is made up of 15 amino acids. CDR3 coding DNA: TGTGCCTGGAGTGTAGAGGCCAGGGCCCGAAATGGCTACACCTTC. Its translation is CAWSVEARARNGYTF. Full variable domain (missing parts from reference TRBV30 and TRBJ1-2): SQTIHQWPATLVQPVGSPLSLECTVEGTSNPNLYWYRQAAGRGLQLLFYSVGIGQISSEVPQNLSASRPQDRQFILSSKKLLLSDSGFYLCAWSVEARARNGYTFGSGTRLTVV.

This rearrangement joins TRBV28 to TRBJ1-2; no reliable D call. Germline CDR1 MDHEN, CDR2 SYDVKM. CDR3 length equals 17 residues. V lost 3 bases, J lost 4 bases, and 21 bases lay in between. Here the CDR3 DNA reads TGTGCCAGCAGTTTGGCTGTCGTTCGGCACAGACGCTATGGCTACACCTTC. Its protein product is CASSLAVVRHRRYGYTF.

This chain connects TRBV18 to TRBJ1-1; 7 nucleotides line up with TRBD1. Germline trimming cut 4 bases from V and 0 bases from J; bases unmatched to any gene: 2. Germline lookup yields CDR1 KGHSH and CDR2 LQKENI. The length of the CDR3 is 14 residues. CDR3 nucleotides: TGTGCCAGCTCACGGGACAGCATGAACACTGAAGCTTTCTTT. Amino acids: CASSRDSMNTEAFF.

V is TRBV7-2 and J is TRBJ2-7; 9 bases align to TRBD1. The germline CDR1 and CDR2 sequences are SGHTA and FQGNSA. J was trimmed by 6 bases and V by 3 bases; bases with no gene match: 12. This CDR3 comprises 16 residues. Written as DNA, the CDR3 is TGTGCCAGCAGCTTCTCTGCCGGGACAGGGAATAGCGAGCAGTACTTC. The encoded protein is CASSFSAGTGNSEQYF.

The chain links TRBV10-3 to TRBJ1-1; 7 bases match TRBD1. The CDR3 extends over 12 amino acids. Per germline, CDR1 ENHRY and CDR2 SYGVKD. V gave up 10 bases and J gave up 6 bases; unmatched junction bases: 8. The DNA of the CDR3 is TGTGCCACAGCCCTTACAGGGGCTGAAGCTTTCTTT. Encoded protein: CATALTGAEAFF.

CDR3 bases: TGTGCCAGCAGCCTGGGTGGGACAGGGAATGGCTACACCTTC. Amino acids: CASSLGGTGNGYTF. V is TRBV2 and J is TRBJ1-2; 9 nucleotides line up with TRBD1. V was pared by 6 bases and J by 6 bases, with 8 bases of the junction left unmatched. Germline-derived CDR1 and CDR2 are SNHLY and FYNNEI. The CDR3 covers 14 residues. Together with reference TRBV2 and TRBJ1-2, the CDR3 gives the full variable domain: EPEVTQTPSHQVTQMGQEVILRCVPISNHLYFYWYRQILGQKVEFLVSFYNNEISEKSEIFDDQFSVERPDGSNFTLKIRSTKLEDSAMYFCASSLGGTGNGYTFGSGTRLTVV.

This chain connects TRBV2 to TRBJ1-1, with D possibly matching TRBD1 (6 bases). The V gene lost 5 bases and the J gene lost 0 bases, with 10 bases spanning the gap. There are 14 residues in the CDR3. Germline V gene lookup returns CDR1 SNHLY and CDR2 FYNNEI. The CDR3 DNA sequence: TGTGCCAGCAGTCGGACAGACCTGAACACTGAAGCTTTCTTT. This codes for CASSRTDLNTEAFF.

The chain carries TRBV3-1 (or the pseudogene TRBV3-2) and TRBJ2-3, with D possibly called TRBD1 or TRBD2 (5 bases each). Germline V gene lookup returns CDR1 LGHDT and CDR2 YNNKEL (reference sequence). Between the trimmed V and J ends, which lost 10 bases and 4 bases, there was a span of 9 bases. This CDR3 has 11 residues. The CDR3 nucleotides are TGTGCCACCAGAGGGGCAGATACGCAGTATTTT. Protein sequence: CATRGADTQYF.

The CDR3 loop reads CASSHPPTSGRANGELFF. The CDR3 nucleotides are TGCGCCAGCAGCCACCCGCCGACTAGCGGGAGGGCCAACGGGGAGCTGTTTTTT. The V gene is TRBV4-1, the J gene TRBJ2-2, with TRBD2 matching 14 bases. Germline V gene sequence: CDR1 MGHRA, CDR2 YSYEKL. J was trimmed by 7 bases and V by 3 bases; bases with no gene match: 10. The CDR3 extends over 18 amino acids.